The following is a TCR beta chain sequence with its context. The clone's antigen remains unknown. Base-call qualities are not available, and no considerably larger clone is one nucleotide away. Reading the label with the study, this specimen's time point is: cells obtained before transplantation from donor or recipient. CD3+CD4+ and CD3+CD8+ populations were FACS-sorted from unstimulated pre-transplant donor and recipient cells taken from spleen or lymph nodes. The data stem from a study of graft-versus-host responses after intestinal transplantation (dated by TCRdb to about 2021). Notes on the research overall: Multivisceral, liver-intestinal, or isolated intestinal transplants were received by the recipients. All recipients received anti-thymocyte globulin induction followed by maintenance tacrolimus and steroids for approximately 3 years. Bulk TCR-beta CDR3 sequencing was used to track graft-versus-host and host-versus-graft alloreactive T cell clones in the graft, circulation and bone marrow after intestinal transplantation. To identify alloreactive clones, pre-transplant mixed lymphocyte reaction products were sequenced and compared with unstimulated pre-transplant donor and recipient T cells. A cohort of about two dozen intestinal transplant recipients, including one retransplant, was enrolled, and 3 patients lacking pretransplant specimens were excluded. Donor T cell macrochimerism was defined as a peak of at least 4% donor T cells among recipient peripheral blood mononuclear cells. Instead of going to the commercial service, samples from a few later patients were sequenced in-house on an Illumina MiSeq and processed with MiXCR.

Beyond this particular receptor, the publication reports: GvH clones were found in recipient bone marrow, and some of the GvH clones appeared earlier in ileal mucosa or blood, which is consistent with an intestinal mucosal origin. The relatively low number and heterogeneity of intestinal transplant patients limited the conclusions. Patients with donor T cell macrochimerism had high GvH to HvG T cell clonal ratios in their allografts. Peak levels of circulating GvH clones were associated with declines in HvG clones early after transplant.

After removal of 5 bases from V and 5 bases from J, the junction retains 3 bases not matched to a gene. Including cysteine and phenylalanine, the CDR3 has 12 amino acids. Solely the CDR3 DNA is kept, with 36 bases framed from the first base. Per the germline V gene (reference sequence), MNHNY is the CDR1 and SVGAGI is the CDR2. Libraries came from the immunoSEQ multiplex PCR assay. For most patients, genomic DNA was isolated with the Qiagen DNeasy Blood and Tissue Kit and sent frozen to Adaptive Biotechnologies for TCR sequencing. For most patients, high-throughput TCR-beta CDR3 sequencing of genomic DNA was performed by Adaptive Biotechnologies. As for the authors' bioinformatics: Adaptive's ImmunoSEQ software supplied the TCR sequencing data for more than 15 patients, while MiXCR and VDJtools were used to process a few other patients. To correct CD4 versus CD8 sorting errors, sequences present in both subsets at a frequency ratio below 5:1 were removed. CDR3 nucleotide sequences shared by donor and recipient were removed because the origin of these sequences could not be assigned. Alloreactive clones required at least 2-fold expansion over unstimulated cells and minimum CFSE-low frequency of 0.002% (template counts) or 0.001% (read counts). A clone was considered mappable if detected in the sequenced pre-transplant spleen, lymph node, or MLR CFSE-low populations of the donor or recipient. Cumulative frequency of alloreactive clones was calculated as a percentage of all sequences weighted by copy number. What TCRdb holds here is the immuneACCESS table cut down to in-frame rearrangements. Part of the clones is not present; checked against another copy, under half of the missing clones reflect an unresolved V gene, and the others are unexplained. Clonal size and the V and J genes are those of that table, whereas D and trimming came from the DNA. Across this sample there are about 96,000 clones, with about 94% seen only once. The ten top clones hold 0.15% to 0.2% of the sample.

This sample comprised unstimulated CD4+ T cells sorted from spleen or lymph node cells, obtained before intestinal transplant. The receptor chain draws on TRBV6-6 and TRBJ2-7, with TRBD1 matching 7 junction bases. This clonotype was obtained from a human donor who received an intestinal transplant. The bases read TGTGCCAGCAGTGACAGGGCGGACGAGCAGTACTTC. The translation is CASSDRADEQYF.